This TCR beta chain comes out of a study of tumor and adjacent non-tumor tissue in lung cancer. On the study more broadly: There were 11 to 13 adenocarcinoma, a couple of squamous cell carcinoma and 1 small cell lung cancer cases. The patients, roughly 10 men and 5 or 6 women, were about 30 to 76 with stage I to III disease.

TCRbeta libraries were built with three rounds of nested PCR, modified from ARM-PCR. MiXCR was run by TCRdb on the multiplex PCR reads, yielding one entry per CDR3 protein. Altogether 60,000 to 95,000 distinct CDR3 sequences are present, under 80% being singletons, with the ten largest covering approximately 12%. For this clonotype: Its antigen is undetermined. Given a much more abundant clone one base away, this may be a read error.

This CDR3 region has 17 residues. Trimming left V 0 bases short and J 4 bases short, with 15 bases between. Germline V lookup: CDR1 MNHEY, CDR2 SVGAGI. RNA was extracted from bulk tissue without any cell sorting. Study-wide findings and caveats: Normal lung showed higher cumulative top 100 clone frequency than tumor. Tumor TCR diversity, when higher, was linked to shorter survival.

The TCR sequence derives from a woman between 50 and 59 years old with non-small cell lung cancer. What was sequenced was lung tumor tissue. This sequence joins TRBV6-5 and TRBJ2-2; D gene ambiguous. Written as DNA, the CDR3 is TGTGCCAGCAGTTACTCGAATAGGGTGTATCGCACCGGGGAGCTGTTTTTT. Protein product: CASSYSNRVYRTGELFF.